A selection of T cell receptor beta chains follows, all from one sample in a study of blood T cell repertoires in COVID-19. Repertoires were generated with immunoSEQ multiplex PCR, while TCRdb's copy carries only in-frame clones and drops some. The data hold under 50,000 clones, with roughly nine tenths observed a single time. The sample comprised peripheral blood. These receptors were collected from a man between 65 and 85 years old with active COVID-19. Both conserved end residues are part of each CDR3. Each record gives: CDR3 protein, CDR3 DNA, D gene, V gene, clone size, J gene. D genes are given only for firm matches. Clone size is shown for a subset of rows, as once, few, many or a class of expanded clone.

CDR3: CASSPGVAGTTNTGELFF
DNA: TGTGCCAGCTCACCTGGGGTGGCCGGGACAACGAACACCGGGGAGCTGTTTTTT
D: NA
V: TRBV18
size: NA
J: TRBJ2-2

CDR3: CASSQGSASGGTDTQYF
DNA: TGTGCCAGCAGCCAAGGTTCGGCTAGCGGGGGCACAGATACGCAGTATTTT
D: TRBD2
V: TRBV3-1/TRBV3-2
size: once
J: TRBJ2-3

CDR3: CASSLGQPSYEQYF
DNA: TGTGCCAGCAGCTTGGGACAGCCCTCCTACGAGCAGTACTTC
D: TRBD1
V: TRBV11-2
size: once
J: TRBJ2-7

CDR3: CASNNHRGETQYF
DNA: TGTGCCAGCAACAACCACAGGGGAGAGACCCAGTACTTC
D: TRBD1
V: TRBV11-1
size: NA
J: TRBJ2-5

CDR3: CASSFSGNTIYF
DNA: TGTGCCAGCAGCTTCTCGGGAAACACCATATATTTT
D: NA
V: TRBV5-8
size: NA
J: TRBJ1-3

CDR3: CSALNRDRKHF
DNA: TGCAGTGCATTAAACCGGGACAGGAAGCATTTT
D: TRBD1
V: TRBV20-1
size: NA
J: TRBJ1-5

CDR3: CASSITGTGNTEAFF
DNA: TGTGCCAGTAGTATCACCGGGACAGGGAACACTGAAGCTTTCTTT
D: TRBD1
V: TRBV19
size: NA
J: TRBJ1-1

CDR3: CASSTIISGTEAFF
DNA: TGTGCCAGCAGCACTATTATTTCGGGCACTGAAGCTTTCTTT
D: NA
V: TRBV5-6
size: NA
J: TRBJ1-1

CDR3: CASSVGGGAVETQYF
DNA: TGTGCCAGTAGTGTTGGCGGGGGGGCCGTAGAGACCCAGTACTTC
D: TRBD2
V: TRBV19
size: NA
J: TRBJ2-5

CDR3: CASSWDRGSGNTIYF
DNA: TGTGCCAGCAGTTGGGACAGGGGGTCCGGAAACACCATATATTTT
D: TRBD1
V: TRBV5-4
size: few
J: TRBJ1-3

CDR3: CASRERGDEQYF
DNA: TGTGCCAGCAGGGAGCGGGGGGACGAGCAGTACTTC
D: TRBD2
V: TRBV6-6
size: NA
J: TRBJ2-7

CDR3: CASSTTALNTGELFF
DNA: TGTGCCAGTAGTACGACAGCCTTGAACACCGGGGAGCTGTTTTTT
D: NA
V: TRBV19
size: NA
J: TRBJ2-2

CDR3: CSGAQGRTEAFF
DNA: TGCAGCGGCGCCCAGGGGAGAACTGAAGCTTTCTTT
D: NA
V: TRBV29-1
size: NA
J: TRBJ1-1

CDR3: CASSTTGSNEKLFF
DNA: TGCGCCAGCAGCACGACAGGGAGTAATGAAAAACTGTTTTTT
D: TRBD1
V: TRBV5-1
size: NA
J: TRBJ1-4

CDR3: CASSQDKFYEQYF
DNA: TGTGCCAGCAGCCAAGATAAATTCTACGAGCAGTACTTC
D: NA
V: TRBV3-1/TRBV3-2
size: NA
J: TRBJ2-7

CDR3: CSASTSGVTGKQFF
DNA: TGCAGTGCTAGTACCTCCGGTGTAACGGGGAAGCAGTTCTTC
D: NA
V: TRBV20-1
size: once
J: TRBJ2-1

CDR3: CASSSEFDTQYF
DNA: TGTGCCAGCAGCTCGGAGTTTGATACGCAGTATTTT
D: NA
V: TRBV7-9
size: NA
J: TRBJ2-3